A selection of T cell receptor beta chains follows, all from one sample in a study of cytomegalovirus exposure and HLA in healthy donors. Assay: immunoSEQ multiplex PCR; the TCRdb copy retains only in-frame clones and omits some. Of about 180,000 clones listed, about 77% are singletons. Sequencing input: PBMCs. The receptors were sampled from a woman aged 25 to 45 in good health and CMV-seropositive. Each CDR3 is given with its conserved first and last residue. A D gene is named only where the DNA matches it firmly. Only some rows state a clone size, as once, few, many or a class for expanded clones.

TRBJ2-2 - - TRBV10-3 TGTGCCATCACGGGGACCGGGGAGCTGTTTTTT CAITGTGELFF
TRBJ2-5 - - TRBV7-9 TGTGCCAGCAGCACCGGACAGCTCCAAGAGACCCAGTACTTC CASSTGQLQETQYF
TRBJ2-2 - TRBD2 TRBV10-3 TGTGCCATCAGCGAAAAAGCGGGGGGGCGGGTCGGGGAGCTGTTTTTT CAISEKAGGRVGELFF
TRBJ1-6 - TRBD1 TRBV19 TGTGCCAGTAGGGCGGACAGGGCGGGTAATTCACCCCTCCACTTT CASRADRAGNSPLHF
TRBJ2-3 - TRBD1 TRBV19 TGTGCCAGTAGTATGGGACAGGGGGCGAAGGATACGCAGTATTTT CASSMGQGAKDTQYF
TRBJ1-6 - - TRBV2 TGTGCCAGCAGAGACCGACTTGGGTATTCACCCCTCCACTTT CASRDRLGYSPLHF
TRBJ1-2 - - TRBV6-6 TGTGCCAGCGGCCCCGGGATAGCTAACTATGGCTACACCTTC CASGPGIANYGYTF
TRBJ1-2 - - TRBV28 TGTGCCAGCAGTTTCTACCCCATTCGCAGGGAGGCCTATGGCTACACCTTC CASSFYPIRREAYGYTF
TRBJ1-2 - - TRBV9 TGTGCCAGCAGCCCGGGACTCAACCACCCGGGCTACACCTTC CASSPGLNHPGYTF
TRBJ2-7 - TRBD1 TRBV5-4 TGTGCCAGCAGCATATCGACAGGGCTTGGTCGCGAGCAGTACTTC CASSISTGLGREQYF
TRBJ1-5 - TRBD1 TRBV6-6 TGTGCCAGCAGTGTCACAGGGGCTATCAATCAGCCCCAGCATTTT CASSVTGAINQPQHF
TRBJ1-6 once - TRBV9 TGTGCCAGCAGCGGCGGAGGGGTCTCCTATAATTCACCCCTCCACTTT CASSGGGVSYNSPLHF
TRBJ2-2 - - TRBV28 TGTGCCAGCAGTCCGTACTCACAGGGTTTAAACACCGGGGAGCTGTTTTTT CASSPYSQGLNTGELFF
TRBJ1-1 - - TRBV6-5 TGTGCCAGCAGTGAAGAGGAAGCCTTAACAGCTTTCTTT CASSEEEALTAFF
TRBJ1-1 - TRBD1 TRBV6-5 TGTGCCAGCAGTCGAACAGGGGCGACGAACACTGAAGCTTTCTTT CASSRTGATNTEAFF
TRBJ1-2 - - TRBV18 TGTGCCAGCTCACCCGCCGGGCAGGGCTATGGCCACACCTTC CASSPAGQGYGHTF
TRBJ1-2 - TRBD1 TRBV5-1 TGCGCCAGCAGGGGGGACAGTCACTATGGCTACACCTTC CASRGDSHYGYTF
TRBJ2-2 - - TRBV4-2 TGTGCCAGCAGCCAATCTACCGGACTGAGCACCGGGGAGCTGTTTTTT CASSQSTGLSTGELFF
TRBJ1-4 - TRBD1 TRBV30 TGTGCCTGGGGGGCAGGGGGTGAAAAACTGTTTTTT CAWGAGGEKLFF
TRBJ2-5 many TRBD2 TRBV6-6 TGTGCCAGCAGTTCCTATGCGGGGGGGTTGGAGACCCAGTACTTC CASSSYAGGLETQYF
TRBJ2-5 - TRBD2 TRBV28 TGTGCCAGCGGAGAGGCTAGCGGGCGGCAAGAGACCCAGTACTTC CASGEASGRQETQYF
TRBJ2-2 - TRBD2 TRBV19 TGTGCCAGTAGGGGACTAGCGGGGGGGACCGGGGAGCTGTTTTTT CASRGLAGGTGELFF
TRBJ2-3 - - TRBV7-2 TGTGCCAGCAGCCCTTTGAGGGAAGATACGCAGTATTTT CASSPLREDTQYF
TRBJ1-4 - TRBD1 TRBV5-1 TGCGCCAGCAGCTTGGACAGGGGAGATGAAAAACTGTTTTTT CASSLDRGDEKLFF
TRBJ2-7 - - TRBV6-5 TGTGCCAGCAGTTATGGGCAGGGGCGAACCTACGAGCAGTACTTC CASSYGQGRTYEQYF
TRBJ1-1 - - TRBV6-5 TGTGCCAGCAGTACTACCGTCAACACTGAAGCTTTCTTT CASSTTVNTEAFF
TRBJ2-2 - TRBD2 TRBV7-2 TGTGCCAGCACCCCCGGGGGGACGGTCGCCGGGGAGCTGTTTTTT CASTPGGTVAGELFF
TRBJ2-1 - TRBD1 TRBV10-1 TGCGCCAGCAGTGAACGACAGGGTAATATTGAGCAGTTCTTC CASSERQGNIEQFF
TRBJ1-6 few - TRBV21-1 TGTGCCAGCAGCGACAGTCATAATTCACCCCTCCACTTT CASSDSHNSPLHF
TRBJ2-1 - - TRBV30 TGTGCCTGGAGTGTTGACAGCTACAATGAGCAGTTCTTC CAWSVDSYNEQFF
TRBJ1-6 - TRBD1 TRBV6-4 TGTGCCAGTAAGATTCGACAGGGCTATAATTCACCCCTCCACTTT CASKIRQGYNSPLHF
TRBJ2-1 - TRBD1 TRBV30 TGTGCCTGGAGTGTAGGGCAGGGGGCCTACAATGAGCAGTTCTTC CAWSVGQGAYNEQFF
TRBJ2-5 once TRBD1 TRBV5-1 TGCGCCAGCGCGGACAGGGCTGGCGGGGCCCAGTACTTC CASADRAGGAQYF
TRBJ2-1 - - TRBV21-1 TGTGCCAGCAGCAAAAGCGGGGGGGCTGGCGAGCAGTTCTTC CASSKSGGAGEQFF